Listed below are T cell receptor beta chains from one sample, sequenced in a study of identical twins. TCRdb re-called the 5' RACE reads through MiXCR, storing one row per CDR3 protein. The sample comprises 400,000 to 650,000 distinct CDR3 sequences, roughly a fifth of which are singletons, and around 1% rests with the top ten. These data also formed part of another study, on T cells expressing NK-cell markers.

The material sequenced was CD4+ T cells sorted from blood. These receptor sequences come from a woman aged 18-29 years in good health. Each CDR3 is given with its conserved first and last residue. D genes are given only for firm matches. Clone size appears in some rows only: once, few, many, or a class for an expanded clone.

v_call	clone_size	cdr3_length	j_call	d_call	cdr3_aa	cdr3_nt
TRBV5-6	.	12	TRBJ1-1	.	CASSFINTEAFF	TGTGCCAGCAGCTTCATAAACACTGAAGCTTTCTTT
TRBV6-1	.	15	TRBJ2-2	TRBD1	CASSDDRGWAGELFF	TGTGCCAGCAGTGACGACAGGGGATGGGCCGGGGAGCTGTTTTTT
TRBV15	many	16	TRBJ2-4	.	CATSPSRDQGPYIQYF	TGTGCCACCAGCCCCTCCCGGGATCAAGGGCCGTACATTCAGTACTTC
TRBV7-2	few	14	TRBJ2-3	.	CASSKRQLIDTQYF	TGTGCCAGCAGCAAAAGGCAGCTAATAGATACGCAGTATTTT
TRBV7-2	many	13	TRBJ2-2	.	CASSLTRTGELFF	TGTGCCAGCAGCCTAACAAGGACCGGGGAGCTGTTTTTT
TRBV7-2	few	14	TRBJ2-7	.	CASRPGLLSYEQYF	TGTGCCAGCAGGCCGGGACTTCTGAGCTACGAGCAGTACTTC
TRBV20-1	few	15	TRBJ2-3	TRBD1	CSAEDRGRASDTQYF	TGCAGTGCTGAAGACAGGGGAAGGGCATCAGATACGCAGTATTTT
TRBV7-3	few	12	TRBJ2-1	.	CASSLYHNEQFF	TGTGCCAGCAGCTTATACCACAATGAGCAGTTCTTC
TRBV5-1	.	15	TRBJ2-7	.	CASSLEGGLSYEQYF	TGCGCCAGCAGCTTGGAGGGGGGGCTCTCCTACGAGCAGTACTTC
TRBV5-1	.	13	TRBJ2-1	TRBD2	CASSLGGLAKQFF	TGCGCCAGCAGCTTGGGGGGACTAGCAAAGCAGTTCTTC
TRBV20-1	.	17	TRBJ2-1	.	CSASGQLTVNNYNEQFF	TGCAGTGCTAGTGGACAGCTAACCGTAAACAACTACAATGAGCAGTTCTTC
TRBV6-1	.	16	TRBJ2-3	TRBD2	CASSGPGGGQQDTQYF	TGTGCCAGCAGCGGTCCGGGGGGGGGGCAGCAAGATACGCAGTATTTT
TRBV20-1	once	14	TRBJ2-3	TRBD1	CSAEGQGAPDTQYF	TGCAGTGCTGAGGGACAGGGGGCTCCAGATACGCAGTATTTT
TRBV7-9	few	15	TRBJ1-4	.	CASSPGGRANEKLFF	TGTGCCAGCAGCCCGGGGGGCAGGGCTAATGAAAAACTGTTTTTT
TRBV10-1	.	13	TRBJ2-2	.	CASSDRKGGELFF	TGCGCCAGCAGTGACCGGAAGGGCGGGGAGCTGTTTTTT
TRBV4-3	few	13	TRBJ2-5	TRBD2	CASSLGLSETQYF	TGCGCCAGCAGCCTGGGACTATCGGAGACCCAGTACTTC
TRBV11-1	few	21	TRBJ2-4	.	CASSLPRQTRNPLLAKNIQYF	TGTGCCAGCAGCTTACCGCGGCAGACTAGGAACCCCTTATTAGCCAAAAACATTCAGTACTTC